This T cell receptor beta chain is drawn from a study of T cell responses to AZD1222 COVID-19 vaccine. Measured with immunoSEQ multiplex PCR; TCRdb has only the in-frame clones, and not every one. The profile shows around 150,000 clones, about 93% of them singletons. General study findings and limits: Spike-specific TCR breadth rose after two AZD1222 doses, and depth rose as well. Among those given AZD1222, only 5 to 7 were seropositive at baseline.

Of note for this clone: Its antigen remains unidentified.

The TCR was taken from an adult in good health. Source: peripheral blood, taken on day 0 of AZD1222 vaccination.

The CDR3 reads CASSDGTLGYEQYF. The CDR3 coding sequence is TGTGCCAGCAGCGACGGGACACTTGGCTACGAGCAGTACTTC. The V and J genes are TRBV9 and TRBJ2-7; D perhaps matches TRBD1 (6 bases). The V gene lost 3 bases and the J gene lost 3 bases, with 13 bases spanning the gap. The germline CDR1 and CDR2 sequences are SGDLS and YYNGEE. The CDR3 spans 14 residues. Full variable domain (outside the CDR3, taken from reference TRBV9 and TRBJ2-7): DSGVTQTPKHLITATGQRVTLRCSPRSGDLSVYWYQQSLDQGLQFLIQYYNGEERAKGNILERFSAQQFPDLHSELNLSSLELGDSALYFCASSDGTLGYEQYFGPGTRLTVT.